This TCR beta chain emerged from a study of blood T cells in healthy people across ages. Germline loops: CDR1 SGHDN, CDR2 FVKESK. The CDR3 consists of 13 residues. The ends were cut back, 6 bases at V and 8 bases at J, with 16 bases in the middle. A second PCR of about 7 to 12 cycles used a sample-barcoded 5' primer and a J-beta primer mix. A 12-random-nucleotide template-switch adaptor tagged each cDNA molecule. TCRdb redid the calling of the 5' RACE reads with MiXCR, one entry per CDR3 protein. The sample shows roughly 1,000,000 distinct CDR3 sequences, roughly 24% of them seen only once. This clonotype occurred a few times. The sample was also reused in another study, on T cells of mothers and their children.

This TCR derives from a girl aged 2 to 9 in good health. The rearrangement uses TRBV14 and TRBJ1-2; D unclear. The sequenced sample consisted of blood. CDR3 DNA sequence: TGTGCCAGCAGACCTTCGGTAGGCCAGGGCTACACCTTC. It codes for CASRPSVGQGYTF.